The rows below give T cell receptor beta chains drawn from one sample of a study of blood T cell repertoires in COVID-19. Here immunoSEQ multiplex PCR was the method, and the copy in TCRdb shows in-frame clones only, minus some. The table has about 230,000 clones, approximately 83% seen once. The sequencing sample was made of peripheral blood. Source of these receptors: a woman between 50 and 59 years old with acute or convalescent COVID-19. Each CDR3 is given with its conserved first and last residue. A D gene is named only where the DNA matches it firmly. Clone size is stated in some rows and not others, as once, few, many or a class when expanded.

>TRBJ1-2|TRBV2|NA|NA
TGTGCCAGCAGTGAAGCGCTTCTGAGGGTTGGGTCCGGCTACACCTTC
CASSEALLRVGSGYTF
>TRBJ2-3|TRBV29-1|NA|NA
TGCAGCCTGAGACCCTTTAGCGAGAGCACAGATACGCAGTATTTT
CSLRPFSESTDTQYF
>TRBJ2-7|TRBV27|NA|TRBD1
TGTGCCAGCAGTTTGTCATGGACAGGGGGCTCGTACGAGCAGTACTTC
CASSLSWTGGSYEQYF
>TRBJ2-3|TRBV19|NA|TRBD2
TGTGCCAGTACCGGGACTAGCGGGAGGTTCAACACAGATACGCAGTATTTT
CASTGTSGRFNTDTQYF
>TRBJ1-2|TRBV30|NA|NA
TGTGCCTGGAGTGAATACCGGGACATCTATGGCTACACCTTC
CAWSEYRDIYGYTF
>TRBJ1-5|TRBV19|NA|NA
TGTGCCAGTAGTATTCGATCAGTCGATCAGCCCCAGCATTTT
CASSIRSVDQPQHF
>TRBJ2-3|TRBV9|NA|NA
TGTGCCAGCAGCGTGGGACTTGAACTAACAGATACGCAGTATTTT
CASSVGLELTDTQYF
>TRBJ2-5|TRBV19|once|NA
TGTGCCAGTAGTCCCCCTAACGAACGGGGCCAAGAGACCCAGTACTTC
CASSPPNERGQETQYF
>TRBJ2-6|TRBV11-2|NA|NA
TGTGCCAGCAGCTTAGGGGGGCGGGTCCACTCTGGGGCCAACGTCCTGACTTTC
CASSLGGRVHSGANVLTF
>TRBJ1-2|TRBV28|NA|NA
TGTGCCAGCAGCCCCTTTTCGTCCGGACTAAATGGCTACACCTTC
CASSPFSSGLNGYTF
>TRBJ2-3|TRBV7-2|NA|NA
TGTGCCAGCAGCTTAGTTGCGGGCCCAGATACGCAGTATTTT
CASSLVAGPDTQYF
>TRBJ1-2|TRBV29-1|NA|NA
TGCAGCGCGAGGACAGACTCCGGCTACACCTTC
CSARTDSGYTF
>TRBJ1-1|TRBV3-1/TRBV3-2|NA|NA
TGTGCCAGCAGCCACCGGGACAACGGAGACACTGAAGCTTTCTTT
CASSHRDNGDTEAFF
>TRBJ2-5|TRBV9|NA|TRBD2
TGTGCCAGCAGCGTAGGAGGAGCGGGGTGGGGAGAGACCCAGTACTTC
CASSVGGAGWGETQYF
>TRBJ2-3|TRBV7-2|NA|TRBD1
TGTGCCAGCAGCGCCCGGGACAGGGAATTAGATACGCAGTATTTT
CASSARDRELDTQYF